This TCR beta chain was retrieved from a study of cytomegalovirus exposure and HLA in healthy donors. The assay was immunoSEQ multiplex PCR, and TCRdb's table has in-frame clones only and misses some. The data show about 200,000 clones, 75% to 85% seen once. CDR3 length: 12 amino acids. Germline V gene data show CDR1 as SGHTA and CDR2 as FQGNSA. V was shortened by 3 bases and J by 12 bases, with 12 bases between the two germline ends. The genes are TRBV7-2 and TRBJ2-1; TRBD2 is a possible D gene (5 bases). The source material was PBMCs. The source of this sequence is a woman younger than 45 in good health and CMV-seropositive. In DNA, the CDR3 is TGTGCCAGCAGCTTTAACGGCGGAGGGCAGTTCTTC. Residues: CASSFNGGGQFF. Supplemented by reference TRBV7-2 and TRBJ2-1, the full variable domain reads GAGVSQSPSNKVTEKGKDVELRCDPISGHTALYWYRQSLGQGLEFLIYFQGNSAPDKSGLPSDRFSAERTGGSVSTLTIQRTQQEDSAVYLCASSFNGGGQFFGPGTRLTVL.